This TCR beta chain was sequenced during a study of cytomegalovirus exposure and HLA in healthy donors. Study overall: The Caucasian-associated ancestry cluster held 65% to 85% of 398 genotyped donors.

Germline lookup yields CDR1 SGHNT and CDR2 YYREEE (reference sequence). There are 17 residues in the CDR3. The J segment lost 0 bases and the V segment lost 3 bases, leaving 11 bases of the junction unmatched. The PCR was carried out with 60 Vbeta primers and 13 Jbeta primers. The protocol was immunoSEQ multiplex PCR, while the TCRdb copy is restricted to in-frame clones and leaves out a portion. The table has around 150,000 clones, around 76% seen once; the top ten hold approximately 1.4%. This TCR was sampled from a man in his sixties in good health and CMV-seronegative. V and J are TRBV5-4 and TRBJ2-5; 7 bases align to TRBD2. The sample comprised PBMCs. The CDR3 loop reads CASSSDGLVVYQETQYF. CDR3 DNA: TGTGCCAGCAGCTCGGACGGACTAGTGGTGTACCAAGAGACCCAGTACTTC.